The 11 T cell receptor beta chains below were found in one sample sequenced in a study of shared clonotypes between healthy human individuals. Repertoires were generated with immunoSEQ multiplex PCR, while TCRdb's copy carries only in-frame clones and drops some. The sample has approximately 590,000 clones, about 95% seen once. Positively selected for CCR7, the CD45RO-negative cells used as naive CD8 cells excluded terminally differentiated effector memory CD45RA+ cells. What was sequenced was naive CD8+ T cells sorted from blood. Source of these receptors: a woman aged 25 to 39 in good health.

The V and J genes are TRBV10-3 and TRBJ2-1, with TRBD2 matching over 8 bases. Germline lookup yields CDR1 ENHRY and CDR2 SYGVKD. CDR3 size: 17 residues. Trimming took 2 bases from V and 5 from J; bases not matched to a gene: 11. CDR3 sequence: CAISEPMKGLDHNEQFF. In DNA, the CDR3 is TGTGCCATCAGTGAGCCCATGAAGGGACTAGATCACAATGAGCAGTTCTTC.

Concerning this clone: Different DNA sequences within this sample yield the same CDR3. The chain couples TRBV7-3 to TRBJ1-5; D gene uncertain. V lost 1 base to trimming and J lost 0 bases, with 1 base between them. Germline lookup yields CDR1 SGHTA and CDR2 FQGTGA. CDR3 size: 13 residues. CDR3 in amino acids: CASSLNSNQPQHF. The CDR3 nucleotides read TGTGCCAGCAGCTTAAATAGCAATCAGCCCCAGCATTTT.

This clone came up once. The CDR3 sequence: CASSLLSTGVQPQHF. The CDR3 DNA sequence: TGTGCCAGCAGCTTATTATCGACAGGGGTGCAGCCCCAGCATTTT. The V and J genes are TRBV7-6 and TRBJ1-5, with 8 nucleotides matching TRBD1. Trimming removed 2 bases from V and 7 bases from J; junction bases left unmatched: 7. CDR3 length: 15 residues. The germline V gene has CDR1 SGHVS and CDR2 FNYEAQ.

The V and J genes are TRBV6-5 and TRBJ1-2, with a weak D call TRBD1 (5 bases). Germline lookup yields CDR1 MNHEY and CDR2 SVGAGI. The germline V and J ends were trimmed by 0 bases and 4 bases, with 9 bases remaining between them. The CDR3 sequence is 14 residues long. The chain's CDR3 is CASSYSEGTYGYTF. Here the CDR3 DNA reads TGTGCCAGCAGTTACTCGGAGGGGACCTATGGCTACACCTTC.

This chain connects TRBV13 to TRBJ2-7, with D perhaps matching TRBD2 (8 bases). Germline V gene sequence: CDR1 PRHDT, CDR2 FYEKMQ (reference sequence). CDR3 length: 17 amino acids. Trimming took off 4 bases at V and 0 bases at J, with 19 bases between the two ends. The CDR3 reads CASSSGGSGDSSYEQYF. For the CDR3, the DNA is TGTGCCAGCAGCTCCGGGGGTAGCGGGGACAGCTCCTACGAGCAGTACTTC.

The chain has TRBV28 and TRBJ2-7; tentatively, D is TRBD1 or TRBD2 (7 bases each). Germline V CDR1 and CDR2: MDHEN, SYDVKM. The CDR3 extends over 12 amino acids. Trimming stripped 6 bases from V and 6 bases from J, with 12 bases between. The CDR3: CASSSGTAEQYF. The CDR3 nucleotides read TGTGCCAGCAGCAGCGGGACAGCCGAGCAGTACTTC.

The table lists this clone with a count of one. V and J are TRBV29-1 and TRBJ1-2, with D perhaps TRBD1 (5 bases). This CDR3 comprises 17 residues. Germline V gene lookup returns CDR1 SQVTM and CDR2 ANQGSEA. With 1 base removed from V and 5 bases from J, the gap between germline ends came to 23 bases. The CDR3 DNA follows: TGCAGCGTTGAAGCTCTACAGGAGAATCATCCTCTATATGGCTACACCTTC. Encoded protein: CSVEALQENHPLYGYTF. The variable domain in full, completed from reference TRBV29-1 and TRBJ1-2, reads SAVISQKPSRDICQRGTSLTIQCQVDSQVTMMFWYRQQPGQSLTLIATANQGSEATYESGFVIDKFPISRPNLTFSTLTVSNMSPEDSSIYLCSVEALQENHPLYGYTFGSGTRLTVV.

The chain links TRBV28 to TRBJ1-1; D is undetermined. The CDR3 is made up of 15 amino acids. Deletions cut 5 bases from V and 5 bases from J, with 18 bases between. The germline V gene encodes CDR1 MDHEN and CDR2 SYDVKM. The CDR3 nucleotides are TGTGCCAGCAGTCCCTTAAGGGATATCCCAACTGAAGCTTTCTTT. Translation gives CASSPLRDIPTEAFF.

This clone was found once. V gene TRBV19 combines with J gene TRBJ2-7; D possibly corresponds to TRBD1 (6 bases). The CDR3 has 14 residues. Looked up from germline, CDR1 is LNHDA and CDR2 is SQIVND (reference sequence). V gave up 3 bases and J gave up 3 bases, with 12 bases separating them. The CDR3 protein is CASSIRDNVYEQYF. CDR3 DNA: TGTGCCAGTAGTATCAGGGACAATGTCTACGAGCAGTACTTC.

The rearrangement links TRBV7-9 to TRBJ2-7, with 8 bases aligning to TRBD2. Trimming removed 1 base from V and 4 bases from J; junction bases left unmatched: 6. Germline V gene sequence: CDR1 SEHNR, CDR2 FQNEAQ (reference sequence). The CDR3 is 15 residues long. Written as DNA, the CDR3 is TGTGCCAGCAGCTTAGGTAGCGGGATCTGGTACGAGCAGTACTTC. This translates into CASSLGSGIWYEQYF.

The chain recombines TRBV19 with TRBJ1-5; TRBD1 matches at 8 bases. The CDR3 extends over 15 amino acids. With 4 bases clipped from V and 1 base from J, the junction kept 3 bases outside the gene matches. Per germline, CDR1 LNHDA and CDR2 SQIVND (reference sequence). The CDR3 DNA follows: TGTGCCAGTAGTAGACAGGGGACAAGCAATCAGCCCCAGCATTTT. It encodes CASSRQGTSNQPQHF.